Sequencing of this T cell receptor beta chain was carried out in a study of graft-versus-host responses after intestinal transplantation. The study's findings and limits: GvH clones occurred in recipient marrow; some first appeared in ileum or blood.

TCRdb's copy holds only in-frame clones and misses some; the assay was immunoSEQ multiplex PCR. The sample includes tens of thousands of clones, 90% of them seen just once. Germline CDR1 reads LGHNA; CDR2 reads YSLEER. This CDR3 spans 16 amino acids. Losses at the gene ends were 4 bases for V and 7 bases for J; bases not matched to a gene: 13. Comment on this clone: Its antigen is currently unknown.

The source material was unstimulated CD8+ T cells sorted from spleen or lymph node cells, sampled before transplant. This receptor was obtained from a human donor who was the organ donor for an intestinal transplant. The gene calls are TRBV4-3 and TRBJ2-5; the match to TRBD1 covers 9 bases. The CDR3 is CASSPTLGQGMGTQYF. The CDR3 region has the DNA TGCGCCAGCAGCCCGACCCTCGGACAGGGGATGGGGACCCAGTACTTC.